This T cell receptor (beta chain) comes out of a study of cytomegalovirus exposure and HLA in healthy donors. Overall study: A later analysis reported the same platform for the roughly 120 validation repertoires and the roughly 700 first-cohort repertoires. General study findings and limits: Overall, approximately 150 TCR beta chains were annotated as cytomegalovirus-associated. Most TCR sequences were rare, but some public TCRs occurred in many donors.

Germline V gene lookup returns CDR1 SQVTM and CDR2 ANQGSEA. CDR3 length: 20 residues. The junction had 22 bases not matched to a gene; V was cut back by 7 bases and J by 0 bases. Assay used: immunoSEQ multiplex PCR; TCRdb lists only in-frame clones, some missing. The data show approximately 110,000 clones, about nine tenths seen once. Points on this clone: Its antigen is undetermined.

The chain employs TRBV29-1 and TRBJ2-7, with TRBD2 identical over 12 bases. The sequence was collected from a woman aged 18-30 years in good health and CMV-seronegative. Sequenced material: PBMCs. The CDR3 reads CSDRQGGDRLLAGGSYEQYF. For the CDR3, the DNA is TGCAGCGACCGTCAGGGCGGGGACAGACTACTAGCGGGAGGCTCCTACGAGCAGTACTTC.